This T cell receptor beta chain was sequenced for a study of blood T cell repertoires in COVID-19. In the study overall: Spain, Italy and the United States supplied samples that represented acute and convalescent COVID-19.

Data came from immunoSEQ multiplex PCR; TCRdb stores just in-frame clones and leaves some out. Here the sample spans some 73,000 clones, roughly 86% being singletons. This CDR3 is built from 15 residues. Germline CDR1 and CDR2: LNHDA and SQIVND (reference sequence). V lost 4 bases and J lost 3, with 13 bases in between. The source is a woman aged 60-70 years with acute or convalescent COVID-19. The sample comprised peripheral blood. The J gene is TRBJ1-5, the V gene TRBV19; tentative D call: TRBD1 (5 bases). The CDR3 reads CASSRSGFNNQPQHF. CDR3 in DNA: TGTGCCAGTAGTAGGTCAGGGTTTAACAATCAGCCCCAGCATTTT.